The clone carrying this T cell receptor beta chain was observed at least ten times. An end of the junction differs from the germline gene, which may be a read error. The data stem from a study of T cells in Graves' hyperthyroidism and ophthalmopathy. With duration under 3 months, ophthalmopathy was active: Clinical Activity Score at least 3, NOSPECS at least 4. The CDR3 is made up of 15 amino acids. Per germline, CDR1 MNHNS and CDR2 SASEGT. TCR beta CDR3 sequences were amplified from RNA transcripts. Carried out on the TCR CDR3, a first-round RT-PCR used the HTBI primer set. TCRdb redid the calling of the multiplex PCR reads with MiXCR, one entry per CDR3 protein. The table lists about 640,000 distinct CDR3 sequences, about 20% of them singletons.

The V gene is TRBV6-1, the J gene TRBJ1-6, with TRBD1 identical over 7 bases. Sequenced: blood. The sequence came from a man aged 25-45 years with Graves' ophthalmopathy. CDR3 protein: CASSEGGQLNSPLHF. For the CDR3, the DNA is TGTGCCAGCAGCGAAGGGGGACAGCTTAATTCACCCCTCCACTTT.